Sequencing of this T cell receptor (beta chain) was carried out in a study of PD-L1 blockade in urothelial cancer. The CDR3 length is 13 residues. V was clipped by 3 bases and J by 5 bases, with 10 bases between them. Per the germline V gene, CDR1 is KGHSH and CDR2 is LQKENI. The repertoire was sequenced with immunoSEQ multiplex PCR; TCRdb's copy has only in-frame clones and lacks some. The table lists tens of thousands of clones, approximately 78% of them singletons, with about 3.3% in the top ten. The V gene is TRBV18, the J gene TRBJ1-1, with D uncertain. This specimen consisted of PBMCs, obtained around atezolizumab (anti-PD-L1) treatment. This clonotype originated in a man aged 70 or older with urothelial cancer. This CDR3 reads CASSPRGRTEAFF. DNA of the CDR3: TGTGCCAGCTCACCCAGAGGGAGGACTGAAGCTTTCTTT.